A selection of T cell receptor beta chains follows, all from one sample in a study of shared clonotypes between healthy human individuals. Here immunoSEQ multiplex PCR was the method, and the copy in TCRdb shows in-frame clones only, minus some. This repertoire shows 650,000 to 750,000 clones, around 72% found once; its top ten account for approximately 1.8%. The material sequenced was memory CD4+ T cells sorted from blood. The receptors were sampled from a woman aged 25-40 years in good health. CDR3s include the opening cysteine and the closing phenylalanine or tryptophan. The order of the fields is V gene, J gene, D gene, CDR3 length, clone size, CDR3 protein, CDR3 DNA. D genes are given only for firm matches. Not all rows give a size; the values are once, few, many and, for expanded clones, a class.

v_gene: TRBV6-6; j_gene: TRBJ2-7; d_gene: -; len: 14; abundance: -; CDR3aa: CASRSRDPPYEQYF; CDR3nt: TGTGCCAGCAGATCCAGGGACCCCCCCTACGAGCAGTACTTC
v_gene: TRBV12-5; j_gene: TRBJ2-2; d_gene: -; len: 14; abundance: -; CDR3aa: CASGFYGRTGELFF; CDR3nt: TGTGCTAGTGGTTTTTACGGGAGAACCGGGGAGCTGTTTTTT
v_gene: TRBV11-2; j_gene: TRBJ2-3; d_gene: -; len: 18; abundance: -; CDR3aa: CASSLHAGGQILTDTQYF; CDR3nt: TGTGCCAGCAGCTTACATGCAGGAGGGCAAATCCTCACAGATACGCAGTATTTT
v_gene: TRBV10-2; j_gene: TRBJ2-2; d_gene: TRBD2; len: 17; abundance: -; CDR3aa: CASSFSSGITNTGELFF; CDR3nt: TGCGCCAGCAGCTTTTCCAGCGGGATTACGAACACCGGGGAGCTGTTTTTT
v_gene: TRBV18; j_gene: TRBJ1-1; d_gene: -; len: 13; abundance: -; CDR3aa: CASSLQLDTEAFF; CDR3nt: TGTGCCAGCTCACTACAGTTGGACACTGAAGCTTTCTTT
v_gene: TRBV2; j_gene: TRBJ2-3; d_gene: TRBD2; len: 18; abundance: -; CDR3aa: CASSRNARTSGRLDTQYF; CDR3nt: TGTGCCAGCAGTCGAAACGCCAGGACTAGCGGGAGATTAGATACGCAGTATTTT
v_gene: TRBV27; j_gene: TRBJ2-7; d_gene: TRBD2; len: 14; abundance: -; CDR3aa: CASSPRLASYEQYF; CDR3nt: TGTGCCAGCAGTCCCCGACTAGCGAGCTACGAGCAGTACTTC
v_gene: TRBV7-6; j_gene: TRBJ2-3; d_gene: -; len: 15; abundance: -; CDR3aa: CASSLGRGAADTQYF; CDR3nt: TGTGCCAGCAGCTTAGGGAGGGGGGCCGCAGATACGCAGTATTTT
v_gene: TRBV29-1; j_gene: TRBJ1-5; d_gene: -; len: 16; abundance: -; CDR3aa: CSVTDGISSGEQPQHF; CDR3nt: TGCAGCGTCACGGACGGTATATCGTCTGGGGAGCAACCCCAGCATTTT
v_gene: TRBV28; j_gene: TRBJ2-1; d_gene: TRBD2; len: 15; abundance: -; CDR3aa: CASDNSGIPYNEQFF; CDR3nt: TGTGCCAGTGACAATAGCGGGATCCCCTACAATGAGCAGTTCTTC
v_gene: TRBV27; j_gene: TRBJ2-7; d_gene: -; len: 14; abundance: few; CDR3aa: CASSPHRDNYEQYF; CDR3nt: TGTGCCAGCAGTCCGCACCGGGACAACTACGAGCAGTACTTC
v_gene: TRBV5-1; j_gene: TRBJ2-3; d_gene: TRBD2; len: 14; abundance: -; CDR3aa: CASTQWTSADTQYF; CDR3nt: TGCGCCAGCACCCAATGGACTAGTGCAGATACGCAGTATTTT
v_gene: TRBV25-1; j_gene: TRBJ2-7; d_gene: TRBD1; len: 16; abundance: many; CDR3aa: CASSVTSGTVPYEQYF; CDR3nt: TGTGCCAGCAGTGTTACCTCCGGGACAGTTCCCTACGAGCAGTACTTC
v_gene: TRBV6-6; j_gene: TRBJ1-5; d_gene: -; len: 15; abundance: -; CDR3aa: CASSYSSAENQPQHF; CDR3nt: TGTGCCAGCAGTTACTCCTCGGCAGAGAATCAGCCCCAGCATTTT
v_gene: TRBV19; j_gene: TRBJ1-5; d_gene: -; len: 14; abundance: -; CDR3aa: CASSIQGGAQPQHF; CDR3nt: TGTGCCAGTAGTATCCAAGGGGGTGCACAGCCCCAGCATTTT
v_gene: TRBV20-1; j_gene: TRBJ2-5; d_gene: -; len: 11; abundance: -; CDR3aa: CSARDGRAQYF; CDR3nt: TGCAGTGCTAGAGATGGGCGGGCCCAGTACTTC